The source of this T cell receptor beta chain is a study of blood T cell repertoires in COVID-19. The CDR3 consists of 14 residues. The germline V gene encodes CDR1 SNHLY and CDR2 FYNNEI. V lost 4 bases to trimming and J lost 3 bases; unmatched junction nucleotides: 6. Methods used by the authors: Estimated nucleated cell counts came from reference gene primer amplification. Measured with immunoSEQ multiplex PCR; TCRdb has only the in-frame clones, and not every one. From that table come the V and J calls and clone size; the DNA was used to work out D and trimming. Of about 280,000 clones in the sample, around 85% are singletons; the top ten hold 2% to 3%. Enrolled through a virtual design, the participants were between 18 and 89 years of age and came from 24 US areas. Two negative PCRs, clearance, or symptom resolution were required of recovered Cohort 3 donors. This clone was seen just once.

The chain joins TRBV2 to TRBJ2-7; 7 nucleotides line up with TRBD1. The sample was PBMCs or T cells enriched from blood (not recorded which). This sequence originates from a woman between 50 and 59 years old who had recovered from COVID-19. The CDR3 DNA reads as TGTGCCAGCAGTGGGAGCGCAGGGGGCTACGAGCAGTACTTC. Protein sequence: CASSGSAGGYEQYF.